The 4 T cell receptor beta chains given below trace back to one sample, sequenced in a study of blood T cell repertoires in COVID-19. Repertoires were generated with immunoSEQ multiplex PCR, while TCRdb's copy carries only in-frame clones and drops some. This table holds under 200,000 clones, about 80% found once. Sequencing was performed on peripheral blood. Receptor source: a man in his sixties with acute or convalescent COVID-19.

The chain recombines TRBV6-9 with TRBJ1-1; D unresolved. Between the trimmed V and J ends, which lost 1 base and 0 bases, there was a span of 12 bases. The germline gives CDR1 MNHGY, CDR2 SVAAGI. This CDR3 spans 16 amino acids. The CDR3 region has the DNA TGTGCCAGCAGTTATTACAGAGATAGAATGAACACTGAAGCTTTCTTT. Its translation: CASSYYRDRMNTEAFF.

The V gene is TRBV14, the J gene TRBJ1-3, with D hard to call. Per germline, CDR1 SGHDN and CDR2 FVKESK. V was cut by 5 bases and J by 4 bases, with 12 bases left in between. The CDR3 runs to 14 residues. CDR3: CASSNQVSGNTIYF. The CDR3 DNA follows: TGTGCCAGCAGCAACCAGGTGTCCGGAAACACCATATATTTT.

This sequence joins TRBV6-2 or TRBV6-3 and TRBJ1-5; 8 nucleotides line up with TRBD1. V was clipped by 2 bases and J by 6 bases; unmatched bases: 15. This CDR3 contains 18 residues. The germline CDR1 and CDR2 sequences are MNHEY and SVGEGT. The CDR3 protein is CASSYTRTRTGIIQPQHF. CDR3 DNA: TGTGCCAGCAGTTACACCCGCACCCGGACAGGGATAATTCAGCCCCAGCATTTT.

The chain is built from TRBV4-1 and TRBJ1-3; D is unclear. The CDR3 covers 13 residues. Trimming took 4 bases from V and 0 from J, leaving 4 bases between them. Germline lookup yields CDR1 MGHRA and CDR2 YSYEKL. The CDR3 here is CASSLYSGNTIYF. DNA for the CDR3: TGCGCCAGCAGCCTTTACTCTGGAAACACCATATATTTT.